The TCR beta chain under discussion was sequenced for a study of T-cell memory formation after mild COVID-19. Study conclusions and caveats: Clones that contracted clustered mainly in CM and EM if CD4+ and in EMRA if CD8+. A subset of responding clones appeared in pre-infection memory, suggesting cross-reactive memory joined.

This CDR3 region has 13 residues. Between the trimmed V and J ends, which lost 6 bases and 0 bases, there was a span of 8 bases. In germline, CDR1 is SGHAT, CDR2 FQNNGV. 5'RACE primed from the constant segment yielded TCR alpha and TCR beta cDNA libraries bearing sample barcodes and UMIs. Using its own MiXCR run on the 5' RACE reads, TCRdb lists one record per CDR3 protein. Of some 210,000 distinct CDR3 sequences listed, about 16% are singletons. About this clonotype: Its antigen is undetermined.

The genes are TRBV11-2 and TRBJ1-1, with D hard to call. This clonotype originated in an adult woman who had mild COVID-19 (a few samples of this study predate the infection). Cell type and time point are not known. Sequenced material: PBMCs or a T cell subset sorted from them (not recorded which). CDR3 sequence reads: CASRRWMNTEAFF. In nucleotides, the CDR3 is TGTGCCAGCAGGAGGTGGATGAACACTGAAGCTTTCTTT. The full variable domain, in which reference TRBV11-2 and TRBJ1-1 provide the parts outside the CDR3, is EAGVAQSPRYKIIEKRQSVAFWCNPISGHATLYWYQQILGQGPKLLIQFQNNGVVDDSQLPKDRFSAERLKGVDSTLKIQPAKLEDSAVYLCASRRWMNTEAFFGQGTRLTVV.